This entry lists 29 T cell receptor beta chains sequenced from one sample in a study of technical replicates of blood from four donors. Generated by immunoSEQ multiplex PCR, the TCRdb table keeps only in-frame clones and is missing some. The sample has roughly 57,000 clones, 90% to 95% seen once; the top ten hold around 3%. Input material: PBMCs. The receptors here all came from a human donor in good health. Some clones in this sample may be carry-over from other donors' samples.

This sequence joins TRBV10-3 and TRBJ2-2, with TRBD1 identical over 7 bases. This CDR3 comprises 15 residues. J lost 4 bases, V lost 5 bases, and 7 bases had no gene match. Germline V gene lookup returns CDR1 ENHRY and CDR2 SYGVKD. For the CDR3, the DNA is TGTGCCATCAGTCAAGACAGGGCGGGCACCGGGGAGCTGTTTTTT. It translates to CAISQDRAGTGELFF.

The chain combines TRBV7-3 with TRBJ2-7; D ambiguous. V was trimmed by 5 bases and J by 4 bases, leaving 12 bases between them. Germline V gene sequence: CDR1 SGHTA, CDR2 FQGTGA. The length of the CDR3 is 13 residues. The CDR3 reads CASSSQPGYEQYF. In DNA, the CDR3 is TGTGCCAGCAGCAGCCAACCCGGTTACGAGCAGTACTTC. Using reference TRBV7-3 and TRBJ2-7 for the parts outside the CDR3, the full variable domain is GAGVSQTPSNKVTEKGKYVELRCDPISGHTALYWYRQSLGQGPEFLIYFQGTGAADDSGLPNDRFFAVRPEGSVSTLKIQRTERGDSAVYLCASSSQPGYEQYFGPGTRLTVT.

As regards this clone: The junction differs from germline at one of its ends, possibly a read error. V gene TRBV5-1 combines with J gene TRBJ2-7; D perhaps matches TRBD2 (6 bases). Germline V CDR1 and CDR2: SGHRS, YFSETQ. The CDR3 spans 12 residues. The CDR3 spells CASSSGVSEQYF. CDR3 nucleotide sequence: TGCGCTAGCAGCTCGGGAGTATCTGAGCAGTACTTC.

The chain has TRBV5-4 and TRBJ2-2; 9 bases fit TRBD1. This CDR3 spans 15 amino acids. Germline V lookup: CDR1 SGHNT, CDR2 YYREEE (reference sequence). V shed 4 bases, J shed 6 bases, and the junction held 7 bases outside the gene matches. For the CDR3, the DNA is TGTGCCAGCAGCGGAGGGGACAGGGCGGCCGGGGAGCTGTTTTTT. This codes for CASSGGDRAAGELFF.

CDR3 protein: CASSEEVGAGSRETQYF. CDR3 nucleotide sequence: TGTGCCAGCAGTGAAGAAGTCGGAGCGGGAAGCAGGGAGACCCAGTACTTC. This rearrangement joins TRBV6-1 to TRBJ2-5; 7 nucleotides line up with TRBD2. CDR3 length equals 17 residues. The junction had 13 bases not matched to a gene; V was cut back by 1 base and J by 5 bases. CDR1 is MNHNS, CDR2 SASEGT, per germline.

The CDR3 loop reads CASSQGQGWNTGELFF. As DNA, the CDR3 is TGTGCCAGCAGCCAAGGACAGGGCTGGAACACCGGGGAGCTGTTTTTT. V usage is TRBV7-3 and J usage is TRBJ2-2; TRBD1 matches 8 bases. J was trimmed by 1 base and V by 5 bases; bases with no gene match: 6. Germline values: CDR1 SGHTA, CDR2 FQGTGA. The CDR3 extends over 16 amino acids.

V is TRBV14 and J is TRBJ2-6; D is perhaps TRBD1 (6 bases). This CDR3 has 16 residues. Germline CDR1 is SGHDN and CDR2 is FVKESK. V was trimmed by 4 bases and J by 2 bases, leaving 12 bases between them. The CDR3 spells CASSPYRAPGANVLTF. CDR3 DNA sequence: TGTGCCAGCAGCCCCTACAGGGCCCCTGGGGCCAACGTCCTGACTTTC.

Here the CDR3 DNA reads TGTGCCAGCAGTTTCCAGGGGGGGAACACTGAAGCTTTCTTT. It specifies CASSFQGGNTEAFF. The J gene is TRBJ1-1, the V gene TRBV6-6, with TRBD1 matching over 7 bases. CDR3 size: 14 residues. The ends lost 4 bases at V and 1 base at J; junction bases unmatched: 3. CDR1 and CDR2 (germline): MNHNY, SVGAGI (reference sequence).

V gene TRBV2 combines with J gene TRBJ2-1; no definite D call. Germline loops: CDR1 SNHLY, CDR2 FYNNEI. V was clipped by 5 bases and J by 8 bases, with 16 bases between them. The CDR3 contains 14 residues. The CDR3 region has the DNA TGTGCCAGCAGTCCCTCCTGGCGGAAGGATGAGCAGTTCTTC. This sequence encodes CASSPSWRKDEQFF.

The rearrangement uses TRBV7-2 and TRBJ1-1, with D maybe TRBD1 (5 bases). CDR3 length equals 13 residues. CDR1 and CDR2 (germline): SGHTA, FQGNSA. V lost 6 bases, J lost 11 bases, and 19 bases lay in between. CDR3 nucleotide sequence: TGTGCCAGCAGTACCCAGGGAACTATAGGCGCTTTCTTT. Protein product: CASSTQGTIGAFF.

The chain employs TRBV7-8 and TRBJ2-3; 9 positions match TRBD1. V shed 1 base and J 6 bases; nucleotides not matched to a gene: 5. This CDR3 spans 15 amino acids. Looked up from germline, CDR1 is SGHVS and CDR2 is FQNEAQ. CDR3 nucleotide sequence: TGTGCCAGCAGCTTAGGGGGACAGGGCGATGATACGCAGTATTTT. Residues: CASSLGGQGDDTQYF.

This clone came up a few times. The CDR3, as DNA: TGTGCCACCAGCGGCCTGACAGGGCGATACACTGAAGCTTTCTTT. It translates to CATSGLTGRYTEAFF. The chain is built from TRBV15 and TRBJ1-1, with 7 bases matching TRBD1. The V and J ends lost 5 bases and 3 bases, in that order; junction bases with no gene match: 9. The germline V gene encodes CDR1 LNHNV and CDR2 YYDKDF (reference sequence). The CDR3 sequence is 15 residues long.

The chain combines TRBV4-2 with TRBJ2-7; 7 bases agree with TRBD2. The CDR3 consists of 15 residues. The germline V gene has CDR1 LGHNA and CDR2 YNFKEQ. Trimming took 4 bases from V and 0 from J; bases not matched to a gene: 6. CDR3 in amino acids: CASSPGVAGSYEQYF. CDR3 nucleotide sequence: TGTGCCAGCAGCCCCGGAGTAGCGGGCTCCTACGAGCAGTACTTC.

This clone was observed a single time. The rearrangement links TRBV11-2 to TRBJ1-2; 9 bases are shared with TRBD1. The CDR3 spans 16 residues. Germline CDR1 is SGHAT and CDR2 is FQNNGV. Trimming removed 5 bases from V and 2 bases from J; junction bases left unmatched: 9. The CDR3 loop reads CASSARGDRVNYGYTF. The CDR3 DNA reads TGTGCCAGCAGCGCCCGGGGGGACAGGGTAAACTATGGCTACACCTTC.

The chain is built from TRBV7-2 and TRBJ1-4; TRBD1 might be the D (6 bases). CDR1 is SGHTA and CDR2 is FQGNSA in the germline V gene. Trimming took off 8 bases at V and 7 bases at J, with 17 bases between the two ends. The length of the CDR3 is 14 residues. CDR3 in DNA: TGTGCCAGCCGCCGAGGGGGTGGAGTTGAAAAACTGTTTTTT. Encoded protein: CASRRGGGVEKLFF.

V usage is TRBV19 and J usage is TRBJ2-7; 9 bases line up with TRBD2. There are 15 residues in the CDR3. V lost 9 bases to trimming and J lost 7 bases; unmatched junction nucleotides: 16. Germline CDR1 reads LNHDA; CDR2 reads SQIVND (reference sequence). The DNA of the CDR3 is TGTGCCAGCTCTGGGGCTAGCGGGAAAACGGGGGAGCAGTACTTC. It codes for CASSGASGKTGEQYF. Full variable domain (missing parts from reference TRBV19 and TRBJ2-7): DGGITQSPKYLFRKEGQNVTLSCEQNLNHDAMYWYRQDPGQGLRLIYYSQIVNDFQKGDIAEGYSVSREKKESFPLTVTSAQKNPTAFYLCASSGASGKTGEQYFGPGTRLTVT.

The chain uses TRBV5-1 and TRBJ2-7, with 7 bases fitting TRBD1. V lost 4 bases and J lost 12; bases outside the gene matches: 16. Germline values: CDR1 SGHRS, CDR2 YFSETQ. CDR3 length equals 14 residues. The CDR3 sequence is CASSPRQGSEVWYF. Here the CDR3 DNA reads TGCGCCAGCAGCCCCCGACAGGGCTCTGAAGTTTGGTACTTC.

The J gene is TRBJ2-7, the V gene TRBV6-6; TRBD2 is a possible D gene (5 bases). Looked up from germline, CDR1 is MNHNY and CDR2 is SVGAGI (reference sequence). Trimming shortened V by 4 bases and J by 1 base, and 11 bases separated the two germline ends. The CDR3 runs 14 residues. Here the CDR3 DNA reads TGTGCCAGCAGTTCCCCCGCGGGTTCCTACGAGCAGTACTTC. The encoded protein is CASSSPAGSYEQYF.

The V and J genes are TRBV7-6 and TRBJ2-1; 8 bases are shared with TRBD2. This CDR3 comprises 15 residues. The germline V gene has CDR1 SGHVS and CDR2 FNYEAQ. With V trimmed by 1 base and J by 6 bases, 5 bases remained unmatched. CDR3 in amino acids: CASSLVIGGVNEQFF. Written as DNA, the CDR3 is TGTGCCAGCAGCTTAGTCATCGGGGGGGTCAATGAGCAGTTCTTC.

The gene calls are TRBV6-1 and TRBJ2-7; a possible D gene is TRBD1 (6 bases). V lost 6 bases and J 3 bases, leaving 6 bases between the germline ends. The CDR3 is 11 residues long. CDR1 and CDR2 from the germline V gene are MNHNS and SASEGT. The CDR3 sequence: CASRDSYEQYF. CDR3 nucleotide sequence: TGTGCCAGCAGGGACAGCTACGAGCAGTACTTC.

In DNA form, the CDR3 reads TGTGCCAGCAGCCAGCAACCCTCGGCGGAAGCGGTTGGGGAGACCCAGTACTTC. Protein: CASSQQPSAEAVGETQYF. The J gene is TRBJ2-5, the V gene TRBV4-2; a possible D gene is TRBD2 (5 bases). This CDR3 spans 18 amino acids. Trimming removed 3 bases from V and 5 bases from J, with 25 bases in between. Germline V gene lookup returns CDR1 LGHNA and CDR2 YNFKEQ.

The CDR3 sequence is CASSLVGMDRGGDGYTF. The CDR3 bases are TGTGCCAGCAGCTTAGTGGGAATGGACAGGGGAGGCGACGGCTACACCTTC. The chain is built from TRBV7-9 and TRBJ1-2; 9 nucleotides match TRBD1. The CDR3 is 17 amino acids. The V gene's germline CDR1 is SEHNR and CDR2 FQNEAQ (reference sequence). With V trimmed by 1 base and J by 8 bases, 14 bases remained unmatched.

The chain carries TRBV4-1 and TRBJ2-5; D is possibly TRBD2 (5 bases). This CDR3 has 13 residues. Between the trimmed V and J ends, which lost 1 base and 9 bases, there was a span of 12 bases. Per germline, CDR1 MGHRA and CDR2 YSYEKL. The CDR3, as DNA: TGCGCCAGCAGCCAAGTTTCTAGCTTCGCCCAGTACTTC. It encodes CASSQVSSFAQYF.

The V call is TRBV10-3, the J call TRBJ1-2, with a possible D match to TRBD1 (5 bases). CDR1 is ENHRY, CDR2 SYGVKD, per germline. Trimming removed 3 bases from V and 8 bases from J, with 16 bases in between. This CDR3 has 14 amino acids. The CDR3 protein is CAISERAGQGGYTF. The CDR3 DNA follows: TGTGCCATCAGTGAAAGGGCAGGGCAAGGAGGCTACACCTTC.

CDR3 amino acids: CAISEWASDEQFF. The CDR3 bases are TGTGCCATCAGTGAGTGGGCCTCGGATGAGCAGTTCTTC. The chain combines TRBV10-3 with TRBJ2-1; D remains ambiguous. V was trimmed by 1 base and J by 8 bases, leaving 9 bases between them. Germline loops: CDR1 ENHRY, CDR2 SYGVKD. The CDR3 totals 13 residues.

V usage is TRBV28 and J usage is TRBJ1-2; TRBD1 matches at 9 bases. V lost 7 bases, J lost 4 bases, and 4 bases stayed unmatched. The CDR3 is 13 residues long. Looked up from germline, CDR1 is MDHEN and CDR2 is SYDVKM. The chain's CDR3 is CASNRGQPYGYTF. CDR3 coding DNA: TGTGCCAGCAACAGGGGGCAACCCTATGGCTACACCTTC.

In DNA, the CDR3 is TGTGCCAGCAGTGAACTCGGGTACTCCGGCTACAATGAGCAGTTCTTC. As protein: CASSELGYSGYNEQFF. The genes are TRBV2 and TRBJ2-1; D ambiguous. V lost 2 bases, J lost 3 bases, and 14 bases lay in between. The CDR3 extends over 16 amino acids. Germline assignment: CDR1 SNHLY and CDR2 FYNNEI.

The J gene is TRBJ1-3, the V gene TRBV12-5; D uncertain. Germline V gene lookup returns CDR1 LGHNT and CDR2 FRNRAP. The V end lost 4 bases, the J end lost 0 bases, and 19 bases lay between the germline ends. This CDR3 is built from 18 residues. The DNA for the CDR3 is TGTGCTAGTGGTTCACCCAACCGGACTGCCCTCTCTGGAAACACCATATATTTT. Encoded protein: CASGSPNRTALSGNTIYF. The full variable domain, its missing parts supplied by reference TRBV12-5 and TRBJ1-3, is DARVTQTPRHKVTEMGQEVTMRCQPILGHNTVFWYRQTMMQGLELLAYFRNRAPLDDSGMPKDRFSAEMPDATLATLKIQPSEPRDSAVYFCASGSPNRTALSGNTIYFGEGSWLTVV.

The rearrangement uses TRBV6-5 and TRBJ1-2; D not resolved. The CDR3 runs 15 residues. CDR1 is MNHEY and CDR2 is SVGAGI in the germline V gene. V was cut by 0 bases and J by 2 bases, with 10 bases left in between. The CDR3 sequence: CASSYSPSKNYGYTF. CDR3 in DNA: TGTGCCAGCAGTTACTCTCCATCTAAGAACTATGGCTACACCTTC.